The 25 T cell receptor beta chains below were found in one sample sequenced in a study of T cell repertoires in cytomegalovirus infection. Each CDR3 protein is one row after TCRdb ran MiXCR on the reads. The repertoire consists of around 750,000 distinct CDR3 sequences, with 30% to 35% occurring once and the leading ten covering approximately 13%. Their recognized antigens are unknown. The input for sequencing was cultured CD8+ T cells from PBMCs, taken from culture after CMV antigen stimulation. The receptors stem from a human donor in good health (CMV status not recorded). Some clones in this sample may be carry-over from other donors' samples.

The sample holds a few counts of this clonotype. The rearrangement joins TRBV4-3 to TRBJ1-1; TRBD1 might be the D (5 bases). The length of the CDR3 is 15 residues. The germline V gene encodes CDR1 LGHNA and CDR2 YSLEER. Trimming removed 0 bases from V and 3 bases from J, with 11 bases in between. The CDR3 loop reads CASSQETQGYTEAFF. The CDR3 DNA sequence: TGCGCCAGCAGCCAAGAAACTCAGGGTTACACTGAAGCTTTCTTT.

The chain recombines TRBV19 with TRBJ1-1; 9 bases map to TRBD1. The germline V gene has CDR1 LNHDA and CDR2 SQIVND (reference sequence). This CDR3 has 16 amino acids. Losses at the gene ends were 5 bases for V and 3 bases for J; bases not matched to a gene: 10. The CDR3 loop reads CASSPTGGFPDTEAFF. The CDR3 DNA reads as TGTGCCAGTAGTCCAACAGGGGGCTTTCCGGACACTGAAGCTTTCTTT.

This clonotype has only a few counts. CDR3 sequence: CASSSLAGGLSKNIQYF. As DNA, the CDR3 is TGTGCCAGCAGCTCACTAGCGGGGGGGCTCTCCAAAAACATTCAGTACTTC. The rearrangement joins TRBV7-9 to TRBJ2-4; 13 nucleotides agree with TRBD2. V gave up 4 bases and J gave up 2 bases; unmatched junction bases: 5. The CDR3 consists of 17 residues. Germline CDR1 and CDR2: SEHNR and FQNEAQ (reference sequence).

This clonotype was seen ten or more times. Here the CDR3 reads CASSNRQDPSSYNEQFF. In DNA form, the CDR3 reads TGTGCCAGCAGCAACCGACAGGACCCTAGCTCCTACAATGAGCAGTTCTTC. V gene TRBV7-8 combines with J gene TRBJ2-1, with TRBD1 as a possible D gene (6 bases). Germline values: CDR1 SGHVS, CDR2 FQNEAQ. The length of the CDR3 is 17 residues. V lost 5 bases and J 0 bases, leaving 17 bases between the germline ends. The whole variable domain, filled in from reference TRBV7-8 and TRBJ2-1, reads GAGVSQSPRYKVAKRGQDVALRCDPISGHVSLFWYQQALGQGPEFLTYFQNEAQLDKSGLPSDRFFAERPEGSVSTLKIQRTQQEDSAVYLCASSNRQDPSSYNEQFFGPGTRLTVL.

Worth noting for this clonotype: One end of the junction fails to match germline, which may point to a read error. The chain is built from TRBV11-2 and TRBJ2-1; TRBD2 matches at 9 bases. Per germline, CDR1 SGHAT and CDR2 FQNNGV. The CDR3 is made up of 16 amino acids. The CDR3 loop reads CTSSLWPSGNYNEQFF. In nucleotides, the CDR3 is TGTACCAGCAGCTTATGGCCTAGCGGGAACTACAATGAGCAGTTCTTC. The full variable domain, in which reference TRBV11-2 and TRBJ2-1 provide the parts outside the CDR3, is EAGVAQSPRYKIIEKRQSVAFWCNPISGHATLYWYQQILGQGPKLLIQFQNNGVVDDSQLPKDRFSAERLKGVDSTLKIQPAKLEDSAVYLCTSSLWPSGNYNEQFFGPGTRLTVL.

The CDR3: CSAPQGGSYEQYF. CDR3 nucleotide sequence: TGCAGTGCTCCACAGGGAGGCTCCTACGAGCAGTACTTC. The V and J genes are TRBV20-1 and TRBJ2-7; the D gene could be TRBD1 or TRBD2 (6 bases each). The CDR3 has 13 amino acids. Trimming left V 5 bases short and J 0 bases short, with 11 bases between. Germline V gene data show CDR1 as DFQATT and CDR2 as SNEGSKA (reference sequence).

V gene TRBV10-1 combines with J gene TRBJ2-5; D possibly matches TRBD1 or TRBD2 (6 bases each). The V end was cut by 6 bases, the J end by 5 bases, with 25 bases between. CDR3 length: 17 residues. The germline gives CDR1 WNHNN, CDR2 SYGVQD (reference sequence). In nucleotides, the CDR3 is TGCGCCAGCAGCCCCGGGGGTGTGGGGGGCCCTGGGGAGACCCAGTACTTC. Protein: CASSPGGVGGPGETQYF.

V and J are TRBV6-1 and TRBJ2-7; 8 bases agree with TRBD2. V shed 2 bases and J 4 bases; nucleotides not matched to a gene: 7. The CDR3 contains 15 residues. In germline, CDR1 is MNHNS, CDR2 SASEGT. The CDR3 bases are TGTGCCAGCAGTGAATGGAACGGCGGGGGGTACGAGCAGTACTTC. It is translated as CASSEWNGGGYEQYF.

This clonotype was recorded a few times. The CDR3 DNA sequence: TGCGCCAGCAGCCAAGACCCCTCTTTGAACACTGAAGCTTTCTTT. This encodes CASSQDPSLNTEAFF. The chain uses TRBV4-1 and TRBJ1-1; D is unresolved. This CDR3 is built from 15 residues. With 0 bases removed from V and 0 bases from J, the gap between germline ends came to 8 bases. CDR1 and CDR2 from the germline V gene are MGHRA and YSYEKL.

A remark on this clonotype: The junction departs from germline at one end; a sequencing error may be responsible. This chain uses TRBV6-8 with TRBJ2-3, with D unresolved. The germline gives CDR1 MNHGY, CDR2 SAAAGT. This CDR3 is 13 amino acids long. DNA of the CDR3: TGTGCCCGCAGTTGGACGAACACAGATACGCAGTATTTT. The encoded protein is CARSWTNTDTQYF.

The rearrangement joins TRBV28 to TRBJ2-3, with D unresolved. The CDR3 loop spans 13 amino acids. V dropped 2 bases and J dropped 5 bases, with 8 bases sitting between them. Germline V gene data show CDR1 as MDHEN and CDR2 as SYDVKM. This CDR3 is CASSLNRLDTQYF. CDR3 nucleotides: TGTGCCAGCAGTTTAAACAGACTAGATACGCAGTATTTT.

This clonotype was seen a handful of times. The chain joins TRBV6-5 to TRBJ2-1, with 15 bases lining up with TRBD2. There are 15 residues in the CDR3. Germline CDR1 MNHEY, CDR2 SVGAGI. The V and J ends lost 8 bases and 7 bases, in that order; junction bases with no gene match: 6. The CDR3 DNA reads TGTGCCAGCGTTGGACTAGCGGGGGGGCAAAATGAGCAGTTCTTC. This encodes CASVGLAGGQNEQFF.

This sequence joins TRBV19 and TRBJ2-1; 9 bases map to TRBD2. Losses at the gene ends were 5 bases for V and 5 bases for J; bases not matched to a gene: 4. The CDR3 contains 14 residues. Germline values: CDR1 LNHDA, CDR2 SQIVND (reference sequence). The CDR3 sequence is CASSRLAADNEQFF. The CDR3 DNA reads TGTGCCAGTAGTCGACTAGCGGCGGACAATGAGCAGTTCTTC.

This clonotype was seen just once. The junction departs from germline at one end; a sequencing error may be responsible. V is TRBV12-3 or TRBV12-4 and J is TRBJ1-1; D gene uncertain. The CDR3 contains 13 residues. The CDR3 here is CANSPGRNTEAFF. The CDR3 nucleotides read TGTGCCAACAGTCCCGGCAGGAACACTGAAGCTTTCTTT.

The chain couples TRBV28 to TRBJ1-5; the D is unclear. Trimming took off 6 bases at V and 3 bases at J, with 9 bases between the two ends. The germline V gene encodes CDR1 MDHEN and CDR2 SYDVKM. There are 13 residues in the CDR3. The CDR3 reads CASSQIYNQPQHF. CDR3 nucleotide sequence: TGTGCCAGCAGCCAGATCTACAATCAGCCCCAGCATTTT. Together with reference TRBV28 and TRBJ1-5, the CDR3 gives the full variable domain: DVKVTQSSRYLVKRTGEKVFLECVQDMDHENMFWYRQDPGLGLRLIYFSYDVKMKEKGDIPEGYSVSREKKERFSLILESASTNQTSMYLCASSQIYNQPQHFGDGTRLSIL.

The chain links TRBV20-1 to TRBJ2-5; D is perhaps TRBD1 or TRBD2 (5 bases each). Trimming cost V 4 bases and J 2 bases, with 11 bases left between them. There are 13 residues in the CDR3. Germline CDR1 reads DFQATT; CDR2 reads SNEGSKA (reference sequence). CDR3 DNA sequence: TGCAGTGCTATTGACTGGGGGCAAGAGACCCAGTACTTC. Residues: CSAIDWGQETQYF.

The genes are TRBV6-1 and TRBJ1-1; D unclear. This CDR3 comprises 11 residues. Germline lookup yields CDR1 MNHNS and CDR2 SASEGT. V shed 5 bases and J shed 4 bases, with 5 bases lying between them. This CDR3 is CASSSITEAFF. In nucleotides, the CDR3 is TGTGCCAGCAGTTCAATCACTGAAGCTTTCTTT.

This chain connects TRBV12-3 or TRBV12-4 to TRBJ1-4; D ambiguous. The V gene lost 3 bases and the J gene lost 5 bases, with 10 bases spanning the gap. This CDR3 comprises 14 residues. The CDR3 bases are TGTGCCAGCAGTTTGAACATAGGAAATGAAAAACTGTTTTTT. As protein: CASSLNIGNEKLFF.

This clonotype was seen more than once but under ten times. This chain links TRBV19 with TRBJ2-1, with 12 bases that match TRBD2. The germline V gene encodes CDR1 LNHDA and CDR2 SQIVND (reference sequence). Trimming at V came to 3 bases and at J to 9 bases, leaving 6 bases not matched to a gene. This CDR3 contains 15 residues. The CDR3 DNA is TGTGCCAGTAGTATTGGACTAGCGGGGTACCTTGAGCAGTTCTTC. This encodes CASSIGLAGYLEQFF.

The CDR3 loop reads CASSVAKQGADNEQFF. CDR3 in DNA: TGTGCCAGCAGCGTAGCTAAACAGGGGGCGGACAATGAGCAGTTCTTC. The chain combines TRBV9 with TRBJ2-1; 9 nucleotides match TRBD1. Unmatched junction bases numbered 6, after V lost 0 bases and J lost 5 bases. This CDR3 has 16 residues. Germline V CDR1 and CDR2: SGDLS, YYNGEE.

Only a few counts were recorded for this clonotype. The rearrangement uses TRBV12-3 or TRBV12-4 and TRBJ1-3, with no clear D. The CDR3 runs 18 residues. V gave up 3 bases and J gave up 0 bases, with 18 bases separating them. CDR3 in amino acids: CASSFLVPGKHSGNTIYF. The DNA for the CDR3 is TGTGCCAGCAGTTTCCTGGTCCCAGGCAAACACTCTGGAAACACCATATATTTT.

The chain joins TRBV7-2 to TRBJ2-1; TRBD2 matches 10 bases. The CDR3 runs to 17 residues. From germline, CDR1 is SGHTA and CDR2 FQGNSA. J was trimmed by 3 bases and V by 5 bases; bases with no gene match: 10. CDR3 sequence: CASSTDSGGLLYNEQFF. CDR3 in DNA: TGTGCCAGCAGCACCGATAGCGGGGGGCTGCTCTACAATGAGCAGTTCTTC.

Many counts were recorded for this clonotype. The chain recombines TRBV29-1 with TRBJ2-1, with 11 bases matching TRBD2. V shed 5 bases and J 5 bases; nucleotides not matched to a gene: 11. The CDR3 covers 16 residues. Germline-derived CDR1 and CDR2 are SQVTM and ANQGSEA. CDR3 loop: CSVPGRLAGGNNEQFF. For the CDR3, the DNA is TGCAGCGTTCCGGGCAGGCTAGCGGGGGGTAACAATGAGCAGTTCTTC.

V and J are TRBV7-8 and TRBJ1-2, with 7 bases that match TRBD1. V shed 5 bases, J shed 0 bases, and the junction held 3 bases outside the gene matches. CDR3 length: 14 amino acids. Germline V lookup: CDR1 SGHVS, CDR2 FQNEAQ. CDR3 region: CASSATGPNYGYTF. CDR3 sequence (DNA): TGTGCCAGCAGCGCGACAGGGCCTAACTATGGCTACACCTTC. Full variable domain (missing parts from reference TRBV7-8 and TRBJ1-2): GAGVSQSPRYKVAKRGQDVALRCDPISGHVSLFWYQQALGQGPEFLTYFQNEAQLDKSGLPSDRFFAERPEGSVSTLKIQRTQQEDSAVYLCASSATGPNYGYTFGSGTRLTVV.

This clonotype was detected ten times or more. This sequence joins TRBV7-9 and TRBJ1-6; tentative D call: TRBD1 (5 bases). The V and J ends lost 2 bases and 0 bases respectively, with 14 bases between them. CDR1 is SEHNR, CDR2 FQNEAQ, per germline (reference sequence). The CDR3 totals 18 residues. CDR3: CASSLPGEGNSYNSPLHF. DNA of the CDR3: TGTGCCAGCAGCTTACCCGGGGAGGGGAACTCCTATAATTCACCCCTCCACTTT.